This is a list of T cell receptor beta chains from one sample in a study of cytomegalovirus exposure and HLA in healthy donors. Measured with immunoSEQ multiplex PCR; TCRdb has only the in-frame clones, and not every one. There are 95,000 to 150,000 clones in the sample; around 76% occur only once, and approximately 31% lies in the top ten. The sequenced sample consisted of PBMCs. These receptors originate from a man in his 60s in good health and CMV-seropositive. The CDR3 runs from the conserved cysteine through the conserved F or W. Fields, in order: J gene, V gene, D gene, clone size, CDR3 protein, CDR3 DNA. The D gene is left open where the match is weak. Clone size is shown for a subset of rows, as once, few, many or a class of expanded clone.

J: TRBJ1-2
V: TRBV9
D: -
size: -
CDR3: CASSVDRGSYGYTF
DNA: TGTGCCAGCAGCGTAGACCGGGGTTCCTATGGCTACACCTTC

J: TRBJ2-3
V: TRBV9
D: TRBD2
size: -
CDR3: CASSVATGLAGGPGNTDTQYF
DNA: TGTGCCAGCAGCGTAGCTACGGGGCTAGCGGGAGGGCCGGGAAACACAGATACGCAGTATTTT

J: TRBJ1-1
V: TRBV9
D: -
size: -
CDR3: CASSADRGGAFF
DNA: TGTGCCAGCAGCGCCGATCGGGGTGGAGCTTTCTTT

J: TRBJ2-7
V: TRBV5-1
D: -
size: -
CDR3: CASSWGPQGSEQYF
DNA: TGCGCCAGCAGCTGGGGGCCACAAGGAAGCGAGCAGTACTTC

J: TRBJ1-3
V: TRBV6-1
D: -
size: once
CDR3: CASTFSSGNTIYF
DNA: TGTGCCAGCACCTTCAGCTCTGGAAACACCATATATTTT

J: TRBJ1-5
V: TRBV9
D: TRBD1
size: -
CDR3: CASSVAGGGQPQHF
DNA: TGTGCCAGCAGCGTAGCAGGGGGCGGTCAGCCCCAGCATTTT

J: TRBJ2-1
V: TRBV10-2
D: -
size: few
CDR3: CASSDSTRRGFF
DNA: TGCGCCAGCAGTGACTCGACTAGGAGGGGGTTCTTC

J: TRBJ1-1
V: TRBV19
D: -
size: -
CDR3: CASSRPRGGWGTEAFF
DNA: TGTGCCAGTAGTAGACCTCGAGGAGGTTGGGGCACTGAAGCTTTCTTT

J: TRBJ2-7
V: TRBV6-1
D: TRBD2
size: -
CDR3: CASSDGGLATYEQYF
DNA: TGTGCCAGCAGTGATGGGGGACTAGCGACCTACGAGCAGTACTTC

J: TRBJ2-3
V: TRBV28
D: TRBD2
size: -
CDR3: CASSFPSGEGKRYRTSTDTQYF
DNA: TGTGCCAGCAGTTTCCCCTCGGGGGAGGGAAAAAGGTACCGGACTAGCACAGATACGCAGTATTTT

J: TRBJ1-1
V: TRBV15
D: -
size: -
CDR3: CATSHALGASEAFF
DNA: TGTGCCACCAGCCATGCCCTGGGAGCGAGTGAAGCTTTCTTT

J: TRBJ2-7
V: TRBV30
D: TRBD1
size: -
CDR3: CAWSLTGTYEQYF
DNA: TGTGCCTGGAGTCTGACAGGGACCTACGAGCAGTACTTC

J: TRBJ2-1
V: TRBV6-6
D: -
size: -
CDR3: CASYRGGINEQFF
DNA: TGTGCCAGCTATAGGGGAGGTATAAATGAGCAGTTCTTC

J: TRBJ1-1
V: TRBV30
D: -
size: few
CDR3: CAWTVGPGKRTEAFF
DNA: TGTGCCTGGACTGTGGGTCCAGGGAAAAGAACTGAAGCTTTCTTT

J: TRBJ1-1
V: TRBV11-2
D: -
size: -
CDR3: CASSVPGGTEAFF
DNA: TGTGCCAGCAGCGTCCCCGGGGGCACTGAAGCTTTCTTT

J: TRBJ1-1
V: TRBV5-1
D: -
size: -
CDR3: CASSLGIGAAGGSQRAFF
DNA: TGCGCCAGCAGCTTGGGAATCGGCGCGGCCGGAGGGTCACAAAGGGCTTTCTTT

J: TRBJ1-1
V: TRBV10-1
D: TRBD1
size: -
CDR3: CASSGGAGGSMGTEAFF
DNA: TGCGCCAGCAGTGGTGGGGCAGGGGGATCTATGGGCACTGAAGCTTTCTTT

J: TRBJ1-3
V: TRBV18
D: -
size: -
CDR3: CASSPPSNRVTIYF
DNA: TGTGCCAGCTCACCACCGAGCAACAGGGTCACCATATATTTT

J: TRBJ2-3
V: TRBV7-9
D: TRBD1
size: -
CDR3: CASSRTGGSTDTQYF
DNA: TGTGCCAGCAGCCGGACAGGGGGGAGCACAGATACGCAGTATTTT

J: TRBJ1-5
V: TRBV29-1
D: -
size: -
CDR3: CSVGAKGAQHF
DNA: TGCAGCGTTGGGGCCAAGGGGGCCCAGCATTTT

J: TRBJ2-3
V: TRBV7-9
D: -
size: -
CDR3: CASGKGADTQYF
DNA: TGTGCCAGCGGCAAGGGGGCAGATACGCAGTATTTT

J: TRBJ2-3
V: TRBV9
D: -
size: -
CDR3: CASSVGGLDTQYF
DNA: TGTGCCAGCAGCGTAGGAGGGTTAGATACGCAGTATTTT

J: TRBJ2-1
V: TRBV6-4
D: TRBD2
size: few
CDR3: CASSDEAGGYNEQFF
DNA: TGTGCCAGCAGTGATGAAGCGGGAGGTTACAATGAGCAGTTCTTC

J: TRBJ2-3
V: TRBV5-1
D: -
size: -
CDR3: CASRSSSGSTDTQYF
DNA: TGCGCCAGCAGATCTTCCAGCGGGAGCACAGATACGCAGTATTTT

J: TRBJ1-5
V: TRBV18
D: -
size: -
CDR3: CASSPQGNSNQPQHF
DNA: TGTGCCAGCTCACCCCAGGGAAATAGCAATCAGCCCCAGCATTTT

J: TRBJ1-2
V: TRBV13
D: -
size: -
CDR3: CASSFGSVFTF
DNA: TGTGCCAGCAGCTTCGGTAGCGTCTTCACCTTC

J: TRBJ1-1
V: TRBV28
D: -
size: -
CDR3: CASSFPGVAEAFF
DNA: TGTGCCAGCAGTTTCCCCGGGGTAGCTGAAGCTTTCTTT

J: TRBJ2-7
V: TRBV29-1
D: -
size: -
CDR3: CSVLTTDRDEQYF
DNA: TGCAGCGTCCTTACCACCGACCGGGACGAGCAGTACTTC

J: TRBJ2-7
V: TRBV5-1
D: TRBD2
size: -
CDR3: CASSLDSGSVGDEQYF
DNA: TGCGCCAGCAGCTTAGATAGCGGGAGTGTAGGAGACGAGCAGTACTTC

J: TRBJ2-7
V: TRBV7-9
D: TRBD2
size: -
CDR3: CASSVASGGGNEQYF
DNA: TGTGCCAGCAGCGTAGCTAGCGGGGGAGGGAACGAGCAGTACTTC

J: TRBJ1-4
V: TRBV5-1
D: TRBD1
size: -
CDR3: CASSPGQGATNEKLFF
DNA: TGCGCCAGCAGCCCGGGACAGGGGGCGACTAATGAAAAACTGTTTTTT

J: TRBJ2-6
V: TRBV2
D: TRBD1
size: -
CDR3: CASREQGAPGANVLTF
DNA: TGTGCCAGCAGGGAACAGGGGGCGCCCGGGGCCAACGTCCTGACTTTC

J: TRBJ2-1
V: TRBV28
D: -
size: -
CDR3: CASGGRSGDSYNEQFF
DNA: TGTGCCAGCGGGGGGAGATCGGGAGATTCCTACAATGAGCAGTTCTTC

J: TRBJ1-1
V: TRBV7-3
D: -
size: -
CDR3: CASSPMSTPGTEAFF
DNA: TGTGCCAGCAGCCCTATGAGCACACCCGGGACTGAAGCTTTCTTT

J: TRBJ1-1
V: TRBV7-6
D: -
size: few
CDR3: CASSLSIQSNTEAFF
DNA: TGTGCCAGCAGCTTATCAATACAGTCGAACACTGAAGCTTTCTTT

J: TRBJ2-2
V: TRBV9
D: TRBD2
size: -
CDR3: CASSVGSGTLVGELFF
DNA: TGTGCCAGCAGCGTCGGTAGCGGGACCCTCGTCGGGGAGCTGTTTTTT

J: TRBJ2-2
V: TRBV6-5
D: -
size: few
CDR3: CASKDRNTGELFF
DNA: TGTGCCAGCAAGGACAGAAACACCGGGGAGCTGTTTTTT

J: TRBJ2-7
V: TRBV7-2
D: TRBD1
size: -
CDR3: CASSFAGQGYEQYF
DNA: TGTGCCAGCAGCTTCGCCGGACAGGGCTACGAGCAGTACTTC

J: TRBJ2-1
V: TRBV2
D: -
size: -
CDR3: CASSSGTYYNEQFF
DNA: TGTGCCAGCAGTTCCGGGACTTACTACAATGAGCAGTTCTTC

J: TRBJ2-7
V: TRBV28
D: TRBD1
size: -
CDR3: CASSPGTGSPSEQYF
DNA: TGTGCCAGCAGTCCGGGGACAGGGAGCCCTAGCGAGCAGTACTTC

J: TRBJ2-7
V: TRBV27
D: -
size: -
CDR3: CASSTQPRAYEQYF
DNA: TGTGCCAGCAGTACTCAACCAAGAGCGTACGAGCAGTACTTC

J: TRBJ2-7
V: TRBV28
D: TRBD2
size: -
CDR3: CASSPGTSGSFSEQYF
DNA: TGTGCCAGCAGTCCCGGGACTAGCGGGAGCTTTTCCGAGCAGTACTTC

J: TRBJ1-1
V: TRBV9
D: -
size: -
CDR3: CASSGGWGGTEAFF
DNA: TGTGCCAGCAGCGGGGGGTGGGGGGGCACTGAAGCTTTCTTT

J: TRBJ2-1
V: TRBV29-1
D: TRBD2
size: -
CDR3: CSVEVTSGGMLGNEQFF
DNA: TGCAGCGTTGAAGTTACTAGCGGGGGGATGTTGGGCAATGAGCAGTTCTTC